The present T cell receptor (beta chain) was sequenced within a study of blood T cell repertoires in COVID-19. This clone turned up a few times. This CDR3 region has 11 residues. V dropped 7 bases and J dropped 1 base, with 4 bases sitting between them. CDR1 is MNHEY and CDR2 is SMNVEV in the germline V gene (reference sequence). Sequencing used immunoSEQ multiplex PCR; TCRdb keeps in-frame clones, though not all of them. The sample holds some 53,000 clones, 85% to 90% seen once. Specimen: peripheral blood. The chain uses TRBV27 and TRBJ1-1; no reliable D call. This clonotype was sampled from a man in his 70s with acute or convalescent COVID-19. CDR3 in amino acids: CASTKNTEAFF. DNA of the CDR3: TGTGCCAGCACTAAGAACACTGAAGCTTTCTTT.